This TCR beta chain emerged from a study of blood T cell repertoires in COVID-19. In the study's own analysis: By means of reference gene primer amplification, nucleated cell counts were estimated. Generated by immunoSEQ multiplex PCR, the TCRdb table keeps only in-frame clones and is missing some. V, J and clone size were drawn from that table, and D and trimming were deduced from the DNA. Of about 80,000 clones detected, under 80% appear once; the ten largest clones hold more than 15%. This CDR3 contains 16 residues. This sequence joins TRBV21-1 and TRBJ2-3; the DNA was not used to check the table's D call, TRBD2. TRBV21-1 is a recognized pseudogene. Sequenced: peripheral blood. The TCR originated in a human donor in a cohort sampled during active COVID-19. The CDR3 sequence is CASSTRTSKVLDTQYF. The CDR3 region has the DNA TGTGCCAGCAGCACACGGACTAGCAAAGTTTTAGATACGCAGTATTTT.